Included here is one T cell receptor (beta chain) sequence, with context. TCRdb keeps only in-frame clones here, not all; method: immunoSEQ multiplex PCR. Of roughly 140,000 clones in the sample, around 84% were seen once. CDR3 length equals 15 residues. Looked up from germline, CDR1 is SEHNR and CDR2 is FQNEAQ (reference sequence). Trimming stripped 3 bases from V and 5 bases from J, with 16 bases between. These data originate in a study of blood T cell repertoires in COVID-19. Study in general: The United States, Italy and Spain were the sources of the acute and convalescent COVID-19 samples.

The V gene is TRBV7-9, the J gene TRBJ1-1; D gene uncertain. The origin of this receptor is a man in his sixties with active or convalescent COVID-19. Material: peripheral blood. CDR3 bases: TGTGCCAGCAGCTTTCCCGGAAGTCGGGAAACTGAAGCTTTCTTT. This translates into CASSFPGSRETEAFF.